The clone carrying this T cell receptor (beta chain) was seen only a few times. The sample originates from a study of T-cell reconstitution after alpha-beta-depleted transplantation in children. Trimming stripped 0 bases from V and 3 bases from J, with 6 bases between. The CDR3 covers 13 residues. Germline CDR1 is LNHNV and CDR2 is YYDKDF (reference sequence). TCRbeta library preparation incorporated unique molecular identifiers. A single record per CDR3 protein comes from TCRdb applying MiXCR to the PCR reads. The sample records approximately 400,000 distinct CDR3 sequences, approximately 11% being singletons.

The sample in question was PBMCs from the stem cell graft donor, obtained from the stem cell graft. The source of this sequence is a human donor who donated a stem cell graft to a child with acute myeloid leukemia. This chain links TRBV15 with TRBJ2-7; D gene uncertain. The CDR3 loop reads CATSRDTSYEQYF. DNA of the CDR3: TGTGCCACCAGCAGAGATACCAGCTACGAGCAGTACTTC.